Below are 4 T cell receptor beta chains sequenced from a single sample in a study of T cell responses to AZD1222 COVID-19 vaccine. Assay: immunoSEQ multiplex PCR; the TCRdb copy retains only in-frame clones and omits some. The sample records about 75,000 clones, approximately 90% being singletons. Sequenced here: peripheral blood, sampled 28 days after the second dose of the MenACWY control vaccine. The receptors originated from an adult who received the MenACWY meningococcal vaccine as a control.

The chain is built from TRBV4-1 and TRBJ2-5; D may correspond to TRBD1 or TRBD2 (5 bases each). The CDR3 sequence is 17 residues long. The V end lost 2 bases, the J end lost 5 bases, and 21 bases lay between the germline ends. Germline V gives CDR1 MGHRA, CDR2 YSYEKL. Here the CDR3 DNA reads TGCGCCAGCAGCCAAACCACCCTAGGGACCTCCAGGGAGACCCAGTACTTC. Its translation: CASSQTTLGTSRETQYF.

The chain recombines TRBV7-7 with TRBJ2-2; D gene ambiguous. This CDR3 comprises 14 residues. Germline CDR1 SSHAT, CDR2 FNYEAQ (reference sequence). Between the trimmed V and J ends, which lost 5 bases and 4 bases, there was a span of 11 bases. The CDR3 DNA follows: TGTGCCAGCAGCCTGTACCCTAGCACCGGGGAGCTGTTTTTT. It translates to CASSLYPSTGELFF.

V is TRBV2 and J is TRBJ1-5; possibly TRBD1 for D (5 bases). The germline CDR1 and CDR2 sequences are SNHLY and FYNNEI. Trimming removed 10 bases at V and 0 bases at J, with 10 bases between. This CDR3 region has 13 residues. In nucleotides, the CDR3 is TGTGCCATTCGACAGAATAGCAATCAGCCCCAGCATTTT. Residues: CAIRQNSNQPQHF.

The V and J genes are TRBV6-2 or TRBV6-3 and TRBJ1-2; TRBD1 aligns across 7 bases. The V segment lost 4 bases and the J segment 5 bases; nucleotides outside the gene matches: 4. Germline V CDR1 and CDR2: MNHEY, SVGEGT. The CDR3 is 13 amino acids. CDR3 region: CASSSTGRYGYTF. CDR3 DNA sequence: TGTGCCAGCAGTTCGACAGGGAGGTATGGCTACACCTTC.